This T cell receptor beta chain emerged from a study of shared clonotypes between healthy human individuals. Study information: The donors, two women and a few men, were aged 18 to 49.

Looked up from germline, CDR1 is MNHEY and CDR2 is SMNVEV (reference sequence). The CDR3 is 19 amino acids. V lost 2 bases, J lost 3 bases, and 11 bases stayed unmatched. Sequenced by immunoSEQ multiplex PCR; TCRdb stores in-frame clones only, minus some. The sample yields about 1.5 million clones, 95% to 99% seen once. This clone was seen just once. This TCR derives from a man aged 25-45 years in good health. Sample: naive CD4+ T cells sorted from blood. The subset was: CD45RA+ positively selected. This chain connects TRBV27 to TRBJ1-4; the match to TRBD1 covers 11 bases. The CDR3 reads CASSLLGQGALLSNEKLFF. The CDR3 nucleotides read TGTGCCAGCAGTTTACTTGGACAGGGGGCCTTGCTGTCTAATGAAAAACTGTTTTTT.